This TCR beta chain was identified in a study of T cells in Graves' hyperthyroidism and ophthalmopathy. The CDR3 consists of 14 residues. V was cut by 7 bases and J by 11 bases, with 22 bases left in between. The germline gives CDR1 MDHEN, CDR2 SYDVKM. This clonotype was recorded many times. Disease duration under 2 months; hyperthyroidism patients were aged 18 to 65. RNA transcripts gave rise to amplified TCR beta CDR3 regions. RT-PCR in the first round (using the HTBI primer set) targeted the TCR CDR3. TCRdb redid the calling of the multiplex PCR reads with MiXCR, one entry per CDR3 protein. This sample has hundreds of thousands of distinct CDR3 sequences, with 14% to 15% found just once.

The clonotype originates from a woman younger than 45 with Graves' hyperthyroidism. The sequenced material came from blood. The chain is built from TRBV28 and TRBJ2-3; maybe TRBD1 (6 bases). CDR3 DNA sequence: TGTGCCAGCACCGCTGCGGACAACAGGGTTCTGCAGTATTTT. Translating gives CASTAADNRVLQYF.